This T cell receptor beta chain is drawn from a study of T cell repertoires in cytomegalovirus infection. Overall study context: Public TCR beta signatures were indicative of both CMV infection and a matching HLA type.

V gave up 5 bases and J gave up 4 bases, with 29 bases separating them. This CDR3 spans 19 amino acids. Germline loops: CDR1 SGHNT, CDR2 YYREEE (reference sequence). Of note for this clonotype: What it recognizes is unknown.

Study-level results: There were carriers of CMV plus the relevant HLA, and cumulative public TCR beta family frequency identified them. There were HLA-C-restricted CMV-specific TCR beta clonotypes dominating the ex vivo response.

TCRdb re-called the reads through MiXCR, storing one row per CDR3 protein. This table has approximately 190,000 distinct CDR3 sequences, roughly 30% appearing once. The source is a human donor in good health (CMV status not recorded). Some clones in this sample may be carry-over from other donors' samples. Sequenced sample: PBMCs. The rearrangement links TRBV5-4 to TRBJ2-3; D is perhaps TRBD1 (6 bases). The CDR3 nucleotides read TGTGCCAGCAGTAACGCACTTGAGAACAGGGTGTTGAGGGCAGATACGCAGTATTTT. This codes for CASSNALENRVLRADTQYF.